This T cell receptor beta chain was identified in a study of T cell responses to AZD1222 COVID-19 vaccine. The CDR3 consists of 15 residues. Trimming left V 0 bases short and J 0 bases short, with 8 bases between. The germline V gene encodes CDR1 ENHRY and CDR2 SYGVKD. Generated by immunoSEQ multiplex PCR, the TCRdb table keeps only in-frame clones and is missing some. Here the sample spans under 140,000 clones, about 85% being singletons. The source was peripheral blood, collected on day 0 of AZD1222 vaccination. The origin of this receptor is an adult in good health. The chain is built from TRBV10-3 and TRBJ1-2, with D possibly matching TRBD1 (5 bases). The CDR3 is CAISESWGANYGYTF. The CDR3 DNA reads as TGTGCCATCAGTGAGTCGTGGGGGGCTAACTATGGCTACACCTTC.